The following is a TCR beta chain sequence with its context. The CDR3 sequence is 15 residues long. V shed 6 bases and J 4 bases; nucleotides not matched to a gene: 8. These data originate in a study of Graves' ophthalmopathy and Graves' hyperthyroidism. From RNA, the CDR3 regions of TCR beta chains were amplified and sequenced. HTBI primers served in a first-round RT-PCR, which a second-round multiplex PCR followed. TCRdb ran MiXCR on the multiplex PCR reads and lists one entry per CDR3 protein. The table shows almost 750,000 distinct CDR3 sequences, with roughly 41% occurring only once. This chain links TRBV12-3 or TRBV12-4 with TRBJ2-7; 11 bases are shared with TRBD2. Sequencing used peripheral blood. This receptor was identified in an adult man with Graves' ophthalmopathy. CDR3 protein: CASSPSSSGGYEQYF. The CDR3, as DNA: TGTGCCAGCAGCCCCTCCTCTAGCGGGGGGTACGAGCAGTACTTC.